These 5 T cell receptor beta chains share one sample of origin, sequenced in a study of blood T cell repertoires in COVID-19. Repertoires were generated with immunoSEQ multiplex PCR, while TCRdb's copy carries only in-frame clones and drops some. This repertoire shows about 320,000 clones, just under 90% found once; its top ten account for 11%. Input material: peripheral blood. These receptors originate from a woman in her twenties or thirties with COVID-19, enrolled during active disease.

The V call is TRBV19, the J call TRBJ1-2; D is perhaps TRBD1 (5 bases). V lost 3 bases to trimming and J lost 7 bases, with 15 bases between them. The CDR3 runs 14 residues. Per the germline V gene, CDR1 is LNHDA and CDR2 is SQIVND (reference sequence). CDR3 region: CASSIATVWIGYTF. The CDR3 DNA sequence: TGTGCCAGTAGTATCGCGACAGTGTGGATTGGCTACACCTTC.

The V and J genes are TRBV5-1 and TRBJ1-3; D is unclear. Germline loops: CDR1 SGHRS, CDR2 YFSETQ. Trimming cost V 2 bases and J 0 bases, with 9 bases left between them. The CDR3 extends over 15 amino acids. CDR3: CASSFSRDSGNTIYF. The CDR3 nucleotides are TGCGCCAGCAGCTTTAGCCGGGACTCTGGAAACACCATATATTTT.

The chain combines TRBV2 with TRBJ1-6; a weak D match, TRBD1 (6 bases). This CDR3 is 16 amino acids long. V lost 0 bases, J lost 10 bases, and 16 bases lay in between. CDR1 and CDR2 from the germline V gene are SNHLY and FYNNEI. This chain's CDR3 is CASSEALAGQGSPLHF. As DNA, the CDR3 is TGTGCCAGCAGTGAAGCGCTTGCAGGGCAGGGGTCACCCCTCCACTTT. Supplemented by reference TRBV2 and TRBJ1-6, the full variable domain reads EPEVTQTPSHQVTQMGQEVILRCVPISNHLYFYWYRQILGQKVEFLVSFYNNEISEKSEIFDDQFSVERPDGSNFTLKIRSTKLEDSAMYFCASSEALAGQGSPLHFGNGTRLTVT.

The chain joins TRBV5-1 to TRBJ1-4; 7 bases are shared with TRBD1. This CDR3 contains 17 residues. After removal of 4 bases from V and 1 base from J, the junction contained 10 bases not matched to a gene. Germline assignment: CDR1 SGHRS and CDR2 YFSETQ. The CDR3 nucleotides are TGCGCCAGCAGCAGGTTAGGGGGCTGGGAAACTAATGAAAAACTGTTTTTT. Its translation is CASSRLGGWETNEKLFF.

The rearrangement uses TRBV5-7 and TRBJ1-1, with TRBD1 as a possible D gene (6 bases). TRBV5-7 is an open reading frame whose function is uncertain. V lost 9 bases and J lost 0, with 27 bases in between. This CDR3 is built from 18 residues. CDR3 in amino acids: CANQGRRARTFMNTEAFF. In DNA, the CDR3 is TGTGCCAACCAGGGGCGACGGGCAAGAACTTTTATGAACACTGAAGCTTTCTTT.